One sample yielded the 14 T cell receptor beta chains listed below, sequenced in a study of circulating CD8 cells and anti-PD-1 response in melanoma (dated by TCRdb to 2020 to 2021). Using a BD FACSAria II cell sorter, four subsets defined by PD-1 and/or TIGIT were sorted from live CD3+CD8+TCRalphabeta+ cells. The sequencer was a NextSeq 500. The QIAseq Immune Repertoire RNA Library Kit, Human TCR Panel, was used to prepare TCR libraries from roughly 15 ng of total RNA. The public reads were reanalyzed by TCRdb: fastp trimming at Q25, MiXCR alignment, in-frame beta chains only. Rows are unified per CDR3 protein, each entry keeping the most common DNA and genes. The sample table contains over 300 distinct CDR3 sequences; only one count was recorded for approximately 8.2% of them. The leading ten clones occupy 62% of the sample. The sequencing here drew on CD8+ T cells from PBMCs, taken at baseline or after one month of anti-PD-1 therapy (not recorded which). The receptors shown here come from a human donor with melanoma.

Relative to its sample, this clonotype is medium-sized (0.01 to 0.1%). The chain combines TRBV10-3 with TRBJ2-1, with 8 nucleotides matching TRBD1. The germline V gene encodes CDR1 ENHRY and CDR2 SYGVKD. The CDR3 runs 15 residues. With V trimmed by 6 bases and J by 0 bases, 4 bases remained unmatched. CDR3 amino acids: CAIRGDRSSYNEQFF. The DNA of the CDR3 is TGTGCCATCAGGGGGGACAGGAGCTCCTACAATGAGCAGTTCTTC.

This clonotype is judged large. The chain is built from TRBV20-1 and TRBJ2-1; TRBD2 agrees at 12 bases. The J segment lost 0 bases and the V segment lost 0 bases, leaving 3 bases of the junction unmatched. The CDR3 is made up of 17 amino acids. The germline V gene has CDR1 DFQATT and CDR2 SNEGSKA (reference sequence). Here the CDR3 reads CSAREPLAGGSYNEQFF. The CDR3 region has the DNA TGCAGTGCTAGAGAGCCACTAGCGGGAGGCTCCTACAATGAGCAGTTCTTC.

This clonotype occurred a few times. This may arise from a read error, as a much more abundant clone is one base away. The rearrangement links TRBV12-3 or TRBV12-4 to TRBJ1-2, with TRBD1 identical over 8 bases. This CDR3 has 16 amino acids. The junction had 11 bases not matched to a gene; V was cut back by 3 bases and J by 5 bases. The CDR3 spells CASSLGAPGGEYGYTF. CDR3 bases: TGTGCCAGCAGTTTGGGAGCTCCAGGGGGCGAGTATGGCTACACCTTC.

This clonotype ranks as medium-sized. The rearrangement uses TRBV28 and TRBJ2-1; D is possibly TRBD2 (7 bases). The CDR3 contains 17 residues. CDR1 MDHEN and CDR2 SYDVKM come from the germline V gene. Trimming shortened V by 6 bases and J by 3 bases, and 21 bases separated the two germline ends. The CDR3: CASSYTVGGGSYNEQFF. The CDR3 region has the DNA TGTGCCAGCAGCTACACCGTGGGAGGGGGAAGCTACAATGAGCAGTTCTTC.

In nucleotides, the CDR3 is TGTGCCAGTAGTATCGGGACTAGCGGCACAGATACGCAGTATTTT. It is translated as CASSIGTSGTDTQYF. This sequence joins TRBV19 and TRBJ2-3, with 10 bases lining up with TRBD2. Germline V gene lookup returns CDR1 LNHDA and CDR2 SQIVND (reference sequence). The trim removed 3 bases at V and 1 base at J, leaving 1 base unmatched. This CDR3 has 15 residues.

This clonotype is deemed medium-sized. The CDR3 DNA reads TGCGCCAGCAGCTTGGAACTAGCGGTCAATGAGCAGTTCTTC. Encoded protein: CASSLELAVNEQFF. This chain links TRBV5-1 with TRBJ2-1, with 8 bases fitting TRBD2. Per germline, CDR1 SGHRS and CDR2 YFSETQ. Trimming removed 0 bases from V and 6 bases from J; junction bases left unmatched: 2. This CDR3 is 14 amino acids long.

This clonotype is large in the sample. The V call is TRBV19, the J call TRBJ2-7; maybe TRBD2 (5 bases). This CDR3 region has 15 residues. The germline V gene has CDR1 LNHDA and CDR2 SQIVND (reference sequence). The V and J ends lost 0 bases and 0 bases respectively, with 9 bases between them. The CDR3 sequence is CASSIDLGSSYEQYF. In nucleotides, the CDR3 is TGTGCCAGTAGTATAGATCTGGGGAGCTCCTACGAGCAGTACTTC.

This clonotype is medium-sized (0.01 to 0.1%). J is TRBJ1-5 and V is TRBV5-6; D not resolved. From germline, CDR1 is SGHDT and CDR2 YYEEEE. V lost 0 bases to trimming and J lost 4 bases, with 2 bases between them. The CDR3 has 12 amino acids. The CDR3 DNA is TGTGCCAGCAGCTTGGCTAATCAGCCCCAGCATTTT. Protein sequence: CASSLANQPQHF.

By sample share, this clonotype is medium-sized. The rearrangement uses TRBV28 and TRBJ1-1; 7 bases align to TRBD1. Germline CDR1 MDHEN, CDR2 SYDVKM. CDR3 length: 15 residues. Germline trimming cut 5 bases from V and 11 bases from J; bases unmatched to any gene: 17. The CDR3, as DNA: TGTGCCAGCAGTCCCACAGGGGCCAACTCTGGGGAGGCTTTCTTT. This sequence encodes CASSPTGANSGEAFF.

This clonotype is labeled hyperexpanded. V gene TRBV24-1 combines with J gene TRBJ2-2; 9 bases match TRBD1. The CDR3 runs 19 residues. The V and J ends lost 9 bases and 0 bases, in that order; junction bases with no gene match: 16. Germline V lookup: CDR1 KGHDR, CDR2 SFDVKD. CDR3 region: CATSSIGTGTMTNTGELFF. The DNA for the CDR3 is TGTGCCACCTCGTCCATCGGGACAGGGACTATGACGAACACCGGGGAGCTGTTTTTT.

This clonotype was recorded only once. This chain uses TRBV28 with TRBJ2-5; 7 positions match TRBD2. This CDR3 comprises 16 residues. Trimming cost V 5 bases and J 4 bases; bases outside gene matches: 13. The V gene's germline CDR1 is MDHEN and CDR2 SYDVKM. CDR3 in DNA: TGTGCCAGCAGTCCGCCGGGCCGCGGGGGTGTAGAGACCCAGTACTTC. Translation gives CASSPPGRGGVETQYF.

This clonotype is medium-sized by share. The chain is built from TRBV7-2 and TRBJ2-7, with 9 bases lining up with TRBD1. CDR3 length: 17 residues. The germline CDR1 and CDR2 sequences are SGHTA and FQGNSA. V shed 0 bases, J shed 0 bases, and the junction held 6 bases outside the gene matches. In DNA, the CDR3 is TGTGCCAGCAGCTTAGCGACAGGGGGAGTCCTCTCCTACGAGCAGTACTTC. The encoded protein is CASSLATGGVLSYEQYF.

This clonotype is classed as medium-sized. The genes are TRBV29-1 and TRBJ2-7; no definite D call. Germline lookup yields CDR1 SQVTM and CDR2 ANQGSEA. The V and J ends lost 5 bases and 6 bases respectively, with 14 bases between them. The CDR3 sequence is 12 residues long. DNA of the CDR3: TGCAGCGTTTTGCTACCCGGACCCGAGCAGTACTTC. It translates to CSVLLPGPEQYF.

This clonotype is categorized as large (0.1 to 1%). The gene calls are TRBV14 and TRBJ1-1, with D tentatively TRBD1 (5 bases). With 3 bases removed from V and 0 bases from J, the gap between germline ends came to 14 bases. Germline loops: CDR1 SGHDN, CDR2 FVKESK. The CDR3 is 16 amino acids. CDR3 nucleotides: TGTGCCAGCAGCCAGCGGGACGAAATCATGAACACTGAAGCTTTCTTT. Protein product: CASSQRDEIMNTEAFF.